The 5 T cell receptor beta chains below were found in one sample sequenced in a study of cytomegalovirus exposure and HLA in healthy donors. PCR employed 60 Vbeta and 13 Jbeta primers. Sequencing was performed with immunoSEQ multiplex PCR; in TCRdb, only in-frame clones are kept and a portion is missing. The sample lists roughly 150,000 clones; 75% were seen once. Sample: PBMCs. These receptors were collected from a man aged 18 to 30 in good health and CMV-seropositive.

The chain combines TRBV10-3 with TRBJ2-2; TRBD2 aligns across 8 bases. CDR3 length equals 16 residues. Germline CDR1 reads ENHRY; CDR2 reads SYGVKD. The J segment lost 5 bases and the V segment lost 3 bases, leaving 8 bases of the junction unmatched. The CDR3, as DNA: TGTGCCATCAGTGATACTACGGGAGGGCCTACCGGGGAGCTGTTTTTT. This translates into CAISDTTGGPTGELFF.

This clone has more than one count but fewer than ten. The chain combines TRBV9 with TRBJ1-4, with 7 bases matching TRBD1. Germline CDR1 and CDR2: SGDLS and YYNGEE. The CDR3 is made up of 14 amino acids. V gave up 3 bases and J gave up 5 bases; unmatched junction bases: 4. CDR3 nucleotides: TGTGCCAGCAGCGCCCGGGACAGAAATGAAAAACTGTTTTTT. It specifies CASSARDRNEKLFF.

The chain employs TRBV6-5 and TRBJ1-1; D perhaps matches TRBD1 (5 bases). Germline lookup yields CDR1 MNHEY and CDR2 SVGAGI. The V and J ends lost 6 bases and 1 base respectively, with 12 bases between them. The CDR3 covers 14 residues. CDR3: CASSLGLKNTEAFF. The CDR3 DNA is TGTGCCAGCAGCCTGGGACTAAAGAACACTGAAGCTTTCTTT.

The chain carries TRBV27 and TRBJ2-1, with 11 positions matching TRBD2. The CDR3 is made up of 16 amino acids. Looked up from germline, CDR1 is MNHEY and CDR2 is SMNVEV (reference sequence). The V gene end was trimmed by 0 bases and the J gene end by 8 bases; junction bases not matched to a gene: 6. CDR3 loop: CASSLSRTSGSHEQFF. DNA of the CDR3: TGTGCCAGCAGTTTATCGAGAACTAGCGGGAGTCATGAGCAGTTCTTC.

V usage is TRBV27 and J usage is TRBJ1-6, with 8 bases fitting TRBD1. This CDR3 is 14 amino acids long. V dropped 5 bases and J dropped 17; count of bases not matched to a gene: 14. In germline, CDR1 is MNHEY, CDR2 SMNVEV (reference sequence). CDR3 amino acids: CASSADWGTGLIHF. CDR3 nucleotides: TGTGCCAGCAGTGCCGATTGGGGGACAGGCCTTATCCACTTT.